Presented here are 27 T cell receptor beta chains from one specimen sequenced in a study of cytomegalovirus exposure and HLA in healthy donors. Primers included in the PCR were 60 Vbeta and 13 Jbeta primers. Assay used: immunoSEQ multiplex PCR; TCRdb lists only in-frame clones, some missing. The repertoire holds roughly 130,000 clones, with around 70% as singletons. The source material was PBMCs. The receptors were gathered from a human donor in good health.

CDR3 loop: CASSRGHTEAFF. The CDR3 DNA follows: TGTGCCAGCAGCAGGGGGCACACTGAAGCTTTCTTT. The chain has TRBV27 and TRBJ1-1, with TRBD1 identical over 8 bases. V was clipped by 6 bases and J by 3 bases; unmatched bases: 0. The CDR3 has 12 amino acids. CDR1 and CDR2 (germline): MNHEY, SMNVEV (reference sequence).

The chain links TRBV29-1 to TRBJ2-5, with a possible D match to TRBD2 (5 bases). Germline CDR1 reads SQVTM; CDR2 reads ANQGSEA. The V and J ends lost 5 bases and 5 bases respectively, with 9 bases between them. CDR3 length equals 11 residues. The CDR3 sequence is CSVKGGETQYF. The CDR3 coding sequence is TGCAGCGTTAAGGGCGGGGAGACCCAGTACTTC.

The rearrangement links TRBV5-1 to TRBJ2-1, with D hard to call. V was shortened by 2 bases and J by 6 bases, with 12 bases between the two germline ends. Germline V gene lookup returns CDR1 SGHRS and CDR2 YFSETQ. The CDR3 is 14 residues long. The DNA for the CDR3 is TGCGCCAGCAGCTTAAGATGGGCCCTCAATGAGCAGTTCTTC. It codes for CASSLRWALNEQFF. Full variable domain (outside the CDR3, taken from reference TRBV5-1 and TRBJ2-1): KAGVTQTPRYLIKTRGQQVTLSCSPISGHRSVSWYQQTPGQGLQFLFEYFSETQRNKGNFPGRFSGRQFSNSRSEMNVSTLELGDSALYLCASSLRWALNEQFFGPGTRLTVL.

The chain carries TRBV14 and TRBJ2-6, with a tentative D call TRBD1 (5 bases). The CDR3 totals 18 residues. Germline V gene lookup returns CDR1 SGHDN and CDR2 FVKESK. V lost 0 bases, J lost 4 bases, and 16 bases lay in between. The CDR3 spells CASSQDHAQGSGANVLTF. CDR3 nucleotides: TGTGCCAGCAGCCAAGATCACGCCCAGGGCTCCGGGGCCAACGTCCTGACTTTC.

The chain links TRBV2 to TRBJ2-7; TRBD2 matches 14 bases. CDR1 is SNHLY and CDR2 is FYNNEI in the germline V gene. V trimming: 8 bases; J trimming: 1 base; junction bases outside the gene matches: 4. The CDR3 loop spans 15 amino acids. For the CDR3, the DNA is TGTGCCAGCGGGACTAGCGGGAGTACGTCCTACGAGCAGTACTTC. Protein product: CASGTSGSTSYEQYF.

The rearrangement uses TRBV5-1 and TRBJ1-4; TRBD1 is a possible D gene (5 bases). The CDR3 length is 15 residues. The V end was cut by 4 bases, the J end by 5 bases, with 15 bases between. Germline CDR1 is SGHRS and CDR2 is YFSETQ. The DNA for the CDR3 is TGCGCCAGCAGCCCGGCGGGGGAAGTCAATGAAAAACTGTTTTTT. Its translation: CASSPAGEVNEKLFF.

Details on this clone: This CDR3 is also generated by other DNA sequences in the sample. The chain has TRBV11-2 and TRBJ1-4; tentative D call: TRBD1 (5 bases). The CDR3 consists of 15 residues. Germline CDR1 is SGHAT and CDR2 is FQNNGV. V gave up 0 bases and J gave up 5 bases, with 10 bases separating them. CDR3 in DNA: TGTGCCAGCAGCTTAGATAGGGGAACCAATGAAAAACTGTTTTTT. The encoded protein is CASSLDRGTNEKLFF. Filled out from reference TRBV11-2 and TRBJ1-4, the complete variable domain reads EAGVAQSPRYKIIEKRQSVAFWCNPISGHATLYWYQQILGQGPKLLIQFQNNGVVDDSQLPKDRFSAERLKGVDSTLKIQPAKLEDSAVYLCASSLDRGTNEKLFFGSGTQLSVL.

This clone was seen a few times. This chain uses TRBV6-5 with TRBJ1-2; D may be TRBD1 (5 bases). CDR3 length equals 16 residues. V was cut by 2 bases and J by 2 bases, with 15 bases left in between. Germline V gene sequence: CDR1 MNHEY, CDR2 SVGAGI. CDR3 DNA: TGTGCCAGCAGTTACGTGGGGGAGGTTGGGAACTATGGCTACACCTTC. It specifies CASSYVGEVGNYGYTF.

The chain employs TRBV10-3 and TRBJ2-3; 8 bases fit TRBD1. CDR1 ENHRY and CDR2 SYGVKD come from the germline V gene. Trimming cost V 7 bases and J 3 bases; bases outside gene matches: 3. The CDR3 is made up of 13 amino acids. The CDR3 loop reads CAINGQGTDTQYF. The CDR3 bases are TGTGCCATCAATGGACAGGGAACAGATACGCAGTATTTT.

With respect to this clone: At one end the junction does not follow the germline gene, possibly because of a read error. The rearrangement joins TRBV9 to TRBJ2-3; D perhaps matches TRBD1 (5 bases). This CDR3 is 16 amino acids long. Per the germline V gene, CDR1 is SGDLS and CDR2 is YYNGEE. The CDR3 loop is CASSVLADWGTGTQYF. CDR3 DNA sequence: TGTGCCAGCAGCGTACTGGCAGATTGGGGCACAGGTACGCAGTATTTT.

The chain has TRBV6-5 and TRBJ2-6; 7 bases map to TRBD1. Germline CDR1 reads MNHEY; CDR2 reads SVGAGI. This CDR3 has 16 residues. V gave up 1 base and J gave up 2 bases; unmatched junction bases: 2. CDR3 loop: CASSYFQGAGANVLTF. The DNA for the CDR3 is TGTGCCAGCAGTTACTTTCAGGGGGCTGGGGCCAACGTCCTGACTTTC.

V usage is TRBV9 and J usage is TRBJ1-2, with 7 bases fitting TRBD1. The CDR3 contains 18 residues. Germline CDR1 SGDLS, CDR2 YYNGEE. The V and J ends lost 2 bases and 0 bases, in that order; junction bases with no gene match: 13. The CDR3 DNA is TGTGCCAGCAGCGTGGGTTTACAGGGGATTCACTCTAACTATGGCTACACCTTC. Protein: CASSVGLQGIHSNYGYTF. Based on the CDR3 plus reference TRBV9 and TRBJ1-2, the full variable domain is DSGVTQTPKHLITATGQRVTLRCSPRSGDLSVYWYQQSLDQGLQFLIQYYNGEERAKGNILERFSAQQFPDLHSELNLSSLELGDSALYFCASSVGLQGIHSNYGYTFGSGTRLTVV.

The V call is TRBV28, the J call TRBJ1-1, with D hard to call. The germline V gene encodes CDR1 MDHEN and CDR2 SYDVKM. V dropped 2 bases and J dropped 3 bases, with 10 bases sitting between them. This CDR3 spans 14 amino acids. The CDR3 coding sequence is TGTGCCAGCAGTTTACTCCAGGCCTACACTGAAGCTTTCTTT. Translating gives CASSLLQAYTEAFF.

There are a few counts of this clone. The chain links TRBV6-5 to TRBJ2-3; D perhaps matches TRBD2 (6 bases). Germline-derived CDR1 and CDR2 are MNHEY and SVGAGI. The V and J ends lost 6 bases and 2 bases respectively, with 12 bases between them. CDR3 length: 14 amino acids. The CDR3 DNA sequence: TGTGCCAGCAGATATATAGCGGTCACAGATACGCAGTATTTT. It is translated as CASRYIAVTDTQYF.

The chain links TRBV27 to TRBJ2-3; 15 bases fit TRBD2. The CDR3 totals 17 residues. The germline V gene encodes CDR1 MNHEY and CDR2 SMNVEV (reference sequence). Trimming removed 4 bases from V and 5 bases from J; junction bases left unmatched: 7. CDR3 DNA sequence: TGTGCCAGCAGTTCCCTGGGACTAGCGGGAGGTAGAGATACGCAGTATTTT. Its protein is CASSSLGLAGGRDTQYF.

The V gene is TRBV28, the J gene TRBJ1-2, with D maybe TRBD1 (6 bases). Per germline, CDR1 MDHEN and CDR2 SYDVKM. This CDR3 contains 14 residues. V was pared by 4 bases and J by 2 bases, with 11 bases between. CDR3 loop: CASSYHTGNYGYTF. Written as DNA, the CDR3 is TGTGCCAGCAGTTACCACACAGGGAACTATGGCTACACCTTC.

The chain couples TRBV30 to TRBJ1-3; the D gene is possibly TRBD1 (5 bases). From germline, CDR1 is GTSNPN and CDR2 SVGIG (reference sequence). Trimming removed 2 bases from V and 0 bases from J, with 8 bases in between. The CDR3 consists of 14 residues. CDR3 sequence (DNA): TGTGCCTGGAGTCGGGGGAGCTCTGGAAACACCATATATTTT. Its protein product is CAWSRGSSGNTIYF.

The V gene is TRBV2, the J gene TRBJ2-1, with D perhaps matching TRBD2 (7 bases). V dropped 5 bases and J dropped 8 bases, with 19 bases sitting between them. Germline values: CDR1 SNHLY, CDR2 FYNNEI. There are 15 residues in the CDR3. The chain's CDR3 is CASSQGGGGFDEQFF. The CDR3 DNA is TGTGCCAGCAGTCAAGGGGGAGGGGGTTTCGATGAGCAGTTCTTC.

This chain joins TRBV9 and TRBJ2-1; 9 nucleotides align to TRBD2. Germline V lookup: CDR1 SGDLS, CDR2 YYNGEE. The CDR3 consists of 15 residues. Trimming removed 2 bases from V and 5 bases from J; junction bases left unmatched: 5. The DNA for the CDR3 is TGTGCCAGCAGCGTCCTAGCGGGGACCCACAATGAGCAGTTCTTC. It encodes CASSVLAGTHNEQFF.

The V call is TRBV5-4, the J call TRBJ1-2; the D gene is possibly TRBD1 (5 bases). Germline-derived CDR1 and CDR2 are SGHNT and YYREEE (reference sequence). Trimming took off 4 bases at V and 2 bases at J, with 12 bases between the two ends. CDR3 length equals 14 residues. CDR3 amino acids: CASSPQRQNYGYTF. DNA of the CDR3: TGTGCCAGCAGCCCCCAAAGACAGAACTATGGCTACACCTTC.

The chain joins TRBV5-1 to TRBJ1-6; tentative D call: TRBD1 (5 bases). With 0 bases removed from V and 9 bases from J, the gap between germline ends came to 16 bases. In germline, CDR1 is SGHRS, CDR2 YFSETQ. The CDR3 is 16 amino acids. CDR3 in amino acids: CASSLGARDGGSPLHF. The CDR3 DNA is TGCGCCAGCAGCTTGGGGGCGCGGGACGGAGGTTCACCCCTCCACTTT.

The J gene is TRBJ1-1, the V gene TRBV7-8; possible D gene TRBD1, 6 bases. CDR3 length: 17 amino acids. Per germline, CDR1 SGHVS and CDR2 FQNEAQ. The ends were cut back, 2 bases at V and 1 base at J, with 17 bases in the middle. CDR3 sequence: CASSLRGGGAPNTEAFF. The CDR3 DNA follows: TGTGCCAGCAGCTTAAGGGGCGGGGGGGCCCCGAACACTGAAGCTTTCTTT.

This sequence joins TRBV7-9 and TRBJ1-1, with D possibly TRBD1 on 6 matching bases. There are 15 residues in the CDR3. V was trimmed by 0 bases and J by 2 bases, leaving 10 bases between them. Germline V gene sequence: CDR1 SEHNR, CDR2 FQNEAQ (reference sequence). CDR3 nucleotides: TGTGCCAGCAGCTTAGCGGGGGCCGCTAACACTGAAGCTTTCTTT. Amino acid sequence: CASSLAGAANTEAFF.

The rearrangement joins TRBV28 to TRBJ2-3, with D possibly being TRBD1 (6 bases). V lost 7 bases to trimming and J lost 9 bases, with 14 bases between them. Germline V lookup: CDR1 MDHEN, CDR2 SYDVKM. The CDR3 spans 12 residues. The CDR3 sequence: CASTGEGDTQYF. The CDR3 nucleotides are TGTGCCAGCACCGGTGAGGGGGACACGCAGTATTTT.

The chain has TRBV10-3 and TRBJ2-5, with D possibly being TRBD2 (6 bases). The assigned J gene may be wrong: the sequence end matches TRBJ2-7 better. Germline CDR1 and CDR2: ENHRY and SYGVKD. The CDR3 runs to 11 residues. This CDR3 is CAIDAGYEQYF. The CDR3 DNA reads TGTGCCATCGATGCGGGGTACGAGCAGTACTTC.

V gene TRBV7-8 combines with J gene TRBJ1-1; 7 nucleotides align to TRBD1. The junction had 4 bases not matched to a gene; V was cut back by 2 bases and J by 4 bases. CDR3 size: 14 residues. From germline, CDR1 is SGHVS and CDR2 FQNEAQ. The CDR3 DNA is TGTGCCAGCAGCTTAAGCGCAGGGGGCACTGAAGCTTTCTTT. Encoded protein: CASSLSAGGTEAFF.

Only a few counts were recorded for this clone. The CDR3 spells CASSQDWPDSGANVLTF. In DNA, the CDR3 is TGCGCCAGCAGCCAAGATTGGCCCGACTCTGGGGCCAACGTCCTGACTTTC. The chain couples TRBV4-3 to TRBJ2-6; the D is unclear. CDR3 length equals 17 residues. Germline loops: CDR1 LGHNA, CDR2 YSLEER. Trimming shortened V by 0 bases and J by 0 bases, and 9 bases separated the two germline ends.